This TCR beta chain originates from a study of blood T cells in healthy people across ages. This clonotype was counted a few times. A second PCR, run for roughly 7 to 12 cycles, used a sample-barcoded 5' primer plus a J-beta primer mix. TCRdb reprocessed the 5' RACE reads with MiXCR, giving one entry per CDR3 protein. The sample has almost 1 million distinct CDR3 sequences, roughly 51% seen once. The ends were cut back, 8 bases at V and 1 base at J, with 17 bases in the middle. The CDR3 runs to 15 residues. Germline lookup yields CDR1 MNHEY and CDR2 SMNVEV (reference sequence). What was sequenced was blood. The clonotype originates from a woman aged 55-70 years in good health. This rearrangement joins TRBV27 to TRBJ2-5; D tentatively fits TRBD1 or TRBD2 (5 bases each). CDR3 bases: TGTGCCAGCCTTAAGAGGGGAGCCACCCAAGAGACCCAGTACTTC. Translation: CASLKRGATQETQYF.